This TCR beta chain is from a study of T-cell memory formation after mild COVID-19. Study at large: TCR clusters were mostly donor specific. Overall study results and limits: CD4+ clones that contracted lay mainly in CM and EM; CD8+ ones lay in EMRA.

The germline gives CDR1 SGHRS, CDR2 YFSETQ. The CDR3 is made up of 15 amino acids. The junction had 4 bases not matched to a gene; V was cut back by 3 bases and J by 2 bases. Ten or more counts support this clonotype. No antigen is known for it. Using its own MiXCR run on the 5' RACE reads, TCRdb lists one record per CDR3 protein. The sample lists around 300,000 distinct CDR3 sequences, 13% occurring once. This TCR derives from a man aged 18 to 29 who had mild COVID-19 (a few samples of this study predate the infection). Cell type and time point are not known. This chain uses TRBV5-1 with TRBJ2-1; 8 bases fit TRBD1. Input material: PBMCs or a T cell subset sorted from them (not recorded which). CDR3 DNA: TGCGCCAGCAGCTCCGACAGGGGTCCCTACAATGAGCAGTTCTTC. This encodes CASSSDRGPYNEQFF.